This TCR beta chain emerged from a study of cytomegalovirus exposure and HLA in healthy donors. About this clone itself: What it binds is not known.

It was with 60 Vbeta and 13 Jbeta primers that the PCR ran. Sequencing used immunoSEQ multiplex PCR; TCRdb keeps in-frame clones, though not all of them. The sample shows some 190,000 clones, approximately 84% of them seen only once. After removal of 3 bases from V and 7 bases from J, the junction contained 15 bases not matched to a gene. This CDR3 is built from 16 residues. The V gene's germline CDR1 is SGHDT and CDR2 YYEEEE. The study's findings and limits: V- and J-gene trimming of TCR beta was linked (in a later analysis) to a missense DCLRE1C variant.

Sequencing used PBMCs. The sequence derives from a girl aged 5 to 17 in good health and CMV-seropositive. J is TRBJ1-2 and V is TRBV5-6, with 7 bases fitting TRBD1. The CDR3 sequence is CASSSPSWRGQSGYTF. CDR3 coding DNA: TGTGCCAGCAGCTCACCATCGTGGAGGGGGCAGAGTGGCTACACCTTC.